The 9 T cell receptor beta chains presented below share a single source sample, sequenced in a study of high-grade serous ovarian cancer treatment subgroups. Sequencing was performed with immunoSEQ multiplex PCR; in TCRdb, only in-frame clones are kept and a portion is missing. The table has about 12,000 clones, approximately 85% seen once. Tumor samples were obtained before definitive surgery or chemotherapy. The sequencing input was tumor tissue. These TCRs come from a human donor with high-grade serous ovarian cancer.

The sample holds a few counts of this clone. The rearrangement joins TRBV29-1 to TRBJ1-4, with D unclear. Germline values: CDR1 SQVTM, CDR2 ANQGSEA. The CDR3 totals 12 residues. V was shortened by 4 bases and J by 8 bases, with 11 bases between the two germline ends. The CDR3: CSVGQPGEKLFF. The CDR3 bases are TGCAGCGTTGGTCAGCCCGGGGAAAAACTGTTTTTT.

The chain couples TRBV27 to TRBJ2-6; 8 bases map to TRBD1. CDR3 length: 18 amino acids. The germline gives CDR1 MNHEY, CDR2 SMNVEV (reference sequence). V lost 2 bases and J lost 0; bases outside the gene matches: 6. The CDR3 loop reads CASSLTGQGPSGANVLTF. The DNA of the CDR3 is TGTGCCAGCAGTTTAACAGGACAGGGCCCCTCTGGGGCCAACGTCCTGACTTTC.

This clone was counted a single time. The V and J genes are TRBV10-3 and TRBJ2-2; D perhaps matches TRBD2 (5 bases). Between the trimmed V and J ends, which lost 6 bases and 0 bases, there was a span of 11 bases. This CDR3 is 15 amino acids long. Germline loops: CDR1 ENHRY, CDR2 SYGVKD. DNA for the CDR3: TGTGCCATCAGGGTCGGGAACGCGAACACCGGGGAGCTGTTTTTT. Protein sequence: CAIRVGNANTGELFF.

Only a few counts were recorded for this clone. The CDR3: CASSPPGGWDGLSYEQYF. The CDR3 DNA is TGTGCCAGCTCACCACCGGGAGGTTGGGACGGCCTCTCCTACGAGCAGTACTTC. The gene calls are TRBV18 and TRBJ2-7; possible D gene TRBD2, 6 bases. This CDR3 comprises 18 residues. V dropped 0 bases and J dropped 0 bases, with 18 bases sitting between them. Germline V gives CDR1 KGHSH, CDR2 LQKENI. Looking up the rest from reference TRBV18 and TRBJ2-7 gives the full variable domain: NAGVMQNPRHLVRRRGQEARLRCSPMKGHSHVYWYRQLPEEGLKFMVYLQKENIIDESGMPKERFSAEFPKEGPSILRIQQVVRGDSAAYFCASSPPGGWDGLSYEQYFGPGTRLTVT.

The chain links TRBV19 to TRBJ1-5, with a tentative D call TRBD1 (5 bases). CDR1 is LNHDA and CDR2 is SQIVND in the germline V gene (reference sequence). The CDR3 is 15 amino acids. V was trimmed by 7 bases and J by 0 bases, leaving 13 bases between them. The CDR3 loop is CASTTDRASNQPQHF. The CDR3 nucleotides are TGTGCCAGTACCACAGACAGAGCTAGCAATCAGCCCCAGCATTTT.

The chain employs TRBV19 and TRBJ1-4, with 7 nucleotides matching TRBD1. The CDR3 is made up of 15 amino acids. Per the germline V gene, CDR1 is LNHDA and CDR2 is SQIVND (reference sequence). The V segment lost 5 bases and the J segment 6 bases; nucleotides outside the gene matches: 9. Here the CDR3 reads CASSGTVRGYEKLFF. CDR3 DNA sequence: TGTGCCAGTAGTGGGACAGTCCGGGGTTATGAAAAACTGTTTTTT.

The V call is TRBV7-2, the J call TRBJ2-1, with D hard to call. V lost 0 bases, J lost 7 bases, and 13 bases lay in between. Germline assignment: CDR1 SGHTA and CDR2 FQGNSA. The CDR3 length is 15 residues. CDR3 protein: CASSLASGEWNEQFF. CDR3 sequence (DNA): TGTGCCAGCAGCTTAGCATCCGGCGAGTGGAATGAGCAGTTCTTC.

The chain combines TRBV21-1 with TRBJ2-7; the DNA was not used to check the table's D call, TRBD2. TRBV21-1 is a pseudogene locus. The CDR3 runs to 11 residues. Here the CDR3 DNA reads TGTGCCAGCAGAACGGAGTACGAGCAGTACGTC. Its translation: CASRTEYEQYV.

This chain connects TRBV18 to TRBJ2-6; no clear D. The CDR3 consists of 14 residues. In germline, CDR1 is KGHSH, CDR2 LQKENI. Trimming took 6 bases from V and 0 from J, leaving 6 bases between them. The CDR3: CASSPLSGANVLTF. The CDR3, as DNA: TGTGCCAGCTCGCCTCTCTCTGGGGCCAACGTCCTGACTTTC.